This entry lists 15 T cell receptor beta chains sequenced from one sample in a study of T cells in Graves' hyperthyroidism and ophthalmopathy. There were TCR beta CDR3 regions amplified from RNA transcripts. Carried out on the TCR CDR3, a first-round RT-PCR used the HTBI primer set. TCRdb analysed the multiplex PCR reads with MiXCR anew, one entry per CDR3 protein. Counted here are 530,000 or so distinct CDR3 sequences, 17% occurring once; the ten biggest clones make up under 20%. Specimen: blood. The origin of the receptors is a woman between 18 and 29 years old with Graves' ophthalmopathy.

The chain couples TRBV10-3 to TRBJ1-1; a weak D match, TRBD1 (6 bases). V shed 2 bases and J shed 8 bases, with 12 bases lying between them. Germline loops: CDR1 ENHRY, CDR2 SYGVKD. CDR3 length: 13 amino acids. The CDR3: CAISEKVQGEAFF. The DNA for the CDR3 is TGTGCCATCAGTGAGAAGGTGCAGGGGGAAGCTTTCTTT.

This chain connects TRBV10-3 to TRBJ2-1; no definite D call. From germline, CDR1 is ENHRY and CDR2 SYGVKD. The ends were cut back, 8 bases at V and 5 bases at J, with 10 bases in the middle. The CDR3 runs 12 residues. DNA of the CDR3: TGTGCCATCGCCGGGCCGCACAATGAGCAGTTCTTC. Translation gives CAIAGPHNEQFF.

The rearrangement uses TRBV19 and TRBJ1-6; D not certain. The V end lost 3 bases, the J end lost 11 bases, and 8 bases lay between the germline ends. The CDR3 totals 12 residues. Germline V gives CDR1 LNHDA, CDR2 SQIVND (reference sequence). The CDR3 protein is CASSMEVPPLHF. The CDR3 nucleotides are TGTGCCAGTAGTATGGAGGTCCCACCCCTCCACTTT.

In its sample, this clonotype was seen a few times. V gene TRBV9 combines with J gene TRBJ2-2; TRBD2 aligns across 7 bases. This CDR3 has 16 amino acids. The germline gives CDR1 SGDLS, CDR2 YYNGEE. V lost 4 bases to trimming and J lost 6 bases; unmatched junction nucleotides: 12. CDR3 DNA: TGTGCCAGCAGCCCCGGAGGGACTATCGGCGCCGGGGAGCTGTTTTTT. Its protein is CASSPGGTIGAGELFF.

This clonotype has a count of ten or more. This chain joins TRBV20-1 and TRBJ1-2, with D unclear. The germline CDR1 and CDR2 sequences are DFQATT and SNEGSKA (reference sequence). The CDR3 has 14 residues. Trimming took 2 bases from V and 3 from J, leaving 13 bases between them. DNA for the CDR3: TGCAGTGCTAGACATCGATATAAGGACTATGGCTACACCTTC. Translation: CSARHRYKDYGYTF.

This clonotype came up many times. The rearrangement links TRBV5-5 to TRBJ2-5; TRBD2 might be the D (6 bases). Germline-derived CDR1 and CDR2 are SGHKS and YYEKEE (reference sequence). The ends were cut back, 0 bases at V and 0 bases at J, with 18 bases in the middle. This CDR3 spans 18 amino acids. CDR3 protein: CASSLGNYGGTYQETQYF. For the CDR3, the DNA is TGTGCCAGCAGCTTGGGGAACTATGGCGGGACGTACCAAGAGACCCAGTACTTC.

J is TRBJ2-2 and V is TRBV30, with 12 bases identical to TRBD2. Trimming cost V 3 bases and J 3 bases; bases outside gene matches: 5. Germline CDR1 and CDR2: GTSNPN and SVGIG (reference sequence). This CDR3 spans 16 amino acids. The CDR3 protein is CAWSPTSGGYTGELFF. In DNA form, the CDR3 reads TGTGCCTGGAGCCCTACTAGCGGGGGGTACACCGGGGAGCTGTTTTTT. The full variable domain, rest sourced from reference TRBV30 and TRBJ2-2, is SQTIHQWPATLVQPVGSPLSLECTVEGTSNPNLYWYRQAAGRGLQLLFYSVGIGQISSEVPQNLSASRPQDRQFILSSKKLLLSDSGFYLCAWSPTSGGYTGELFFGEGSRLTVL.

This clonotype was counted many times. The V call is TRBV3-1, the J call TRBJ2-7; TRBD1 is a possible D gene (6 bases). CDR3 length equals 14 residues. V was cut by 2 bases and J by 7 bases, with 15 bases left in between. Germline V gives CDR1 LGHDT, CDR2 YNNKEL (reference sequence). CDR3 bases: TGTGCCAGCAGCCAACGCAGGGGCCCGGCGGAGCAGTACTTC. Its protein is CASSQRRGPAEQYF.

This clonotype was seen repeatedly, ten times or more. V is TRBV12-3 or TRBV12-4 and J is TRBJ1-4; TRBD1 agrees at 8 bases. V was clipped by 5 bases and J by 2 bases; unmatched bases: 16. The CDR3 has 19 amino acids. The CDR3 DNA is TGTGCCAGCAGTCCGCAACCCCGCCTCAGGGGGCCGACTAATGAAAAACTGTTTTTT. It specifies CASSPQPRLRGPTNEKLFF.

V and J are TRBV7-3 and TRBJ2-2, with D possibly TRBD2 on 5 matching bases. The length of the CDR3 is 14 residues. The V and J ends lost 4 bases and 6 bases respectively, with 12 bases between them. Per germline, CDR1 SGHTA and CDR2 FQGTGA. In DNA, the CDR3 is TGTGCCAGCAGCTCCTCCGGGGTCCCCGGGGAGCTGTTTTTT. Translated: CASSSSGVPGELFF. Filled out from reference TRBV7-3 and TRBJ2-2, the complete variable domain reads GAGVSQTPSNKVTEKGKYVELRCDPISGHTALYWYRQSLGQGPEFLIYFQGTGAADDSGLPNDRFFAVRPEGSVSTLKIQRTERGDSAVYLCASSSSGVPGELFFGEGSRLTVL.

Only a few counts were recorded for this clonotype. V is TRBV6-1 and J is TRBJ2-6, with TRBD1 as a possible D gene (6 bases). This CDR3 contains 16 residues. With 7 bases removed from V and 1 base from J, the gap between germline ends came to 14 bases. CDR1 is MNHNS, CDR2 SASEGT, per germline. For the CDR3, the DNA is TGTGCCAGCATCGAGCAGGGGCTTTCTGGGGCCAACGTCCTGACTTTC. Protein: CASIEQGLSGANVLTF.

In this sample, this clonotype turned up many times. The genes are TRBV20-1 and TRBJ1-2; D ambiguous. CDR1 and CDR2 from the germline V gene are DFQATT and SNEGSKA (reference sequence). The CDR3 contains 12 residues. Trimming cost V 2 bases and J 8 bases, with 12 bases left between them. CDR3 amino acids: CSARLTNGGYTF. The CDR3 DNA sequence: TGCAGTGCTAGACTGACAAATGGGGGCTACACCTTC.

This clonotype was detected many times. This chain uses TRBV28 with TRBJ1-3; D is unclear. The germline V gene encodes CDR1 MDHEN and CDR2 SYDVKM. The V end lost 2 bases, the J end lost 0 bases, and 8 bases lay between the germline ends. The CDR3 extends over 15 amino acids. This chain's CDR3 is CASSLGGSSGNTIYF. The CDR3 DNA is TGTGCCAGCAGTTTAGGTGGGTCCTCTGGAAACACCATATATTTT.

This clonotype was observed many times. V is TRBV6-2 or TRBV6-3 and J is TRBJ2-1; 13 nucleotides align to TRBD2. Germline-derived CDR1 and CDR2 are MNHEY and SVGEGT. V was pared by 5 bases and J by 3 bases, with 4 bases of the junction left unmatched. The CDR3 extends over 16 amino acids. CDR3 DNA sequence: TGTGCCAGCAGTCGGACTAGCGGGAGATTCTACAATGAGCAGTTCTTC. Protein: CASSRTSGRFYNEQFF.

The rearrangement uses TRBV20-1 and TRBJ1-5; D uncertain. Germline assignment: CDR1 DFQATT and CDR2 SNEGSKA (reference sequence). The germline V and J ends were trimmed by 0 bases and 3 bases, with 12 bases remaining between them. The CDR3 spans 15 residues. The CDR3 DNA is TGCAGTGCTAGAGATTTGAAAGGCTACAATCAGCCCCAGCATTTT. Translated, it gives CSARDLKGYNQPQHF.